This T cell receptor beta chain emerged from a study of control samples from healthy donors and cancer patients. CDR3 length: 14 amino acids. V dropped 6 bases and J dropped 3; count of bases not matched to a gene: 7. Germline values: CDR1 SGHTA, CDR2 FQGNSA. Clones were read by immunoSEQ multiplex PCR, and TCRdb kept only the in-frame ones, dropping some. This table has some 150,000 clones, 85% to 95% appearing once. This clone has only one observation. Input material: blood. The chain recombines TRBV7-2 with TRBJ1-1, with TRBD1 matching over 7 bases. This clonotype was obtained from a middle-aged man in good health. The CDR3 sequence: CASSRDSRYTEAFF. Written as DNA, the CDR3 is TGTGCCAGCAGTCGGGACAGCCGTTACACTGAAGCTTTCTTT. Combining the CDR3 with reference TRBV7-2 and TRBJ1-1 gives the whole variable domain GAGVSQSPSNKVTEKGKDVELRCDPISGHTALYWYRQSLGQGLEFLIYFQGNSAPDKSGLPSDRFSAERTGGSVSTLTIQRTQQEDSAVYLCASSRDSRYTEAFFGQGTRLTVV.